These 14 T cell receptor beta chains originate from one sample sequenced in a study of tumor-infiltrating lymphocytes in primary liver carcinoma. TCR beta cDNA was reverse-transcribed from 450 to 500 ng of total RNA. The reaction used a constant-region primer and ProtoScript II reverse transcriptase. Libraries of TCR beta came from three nested multiplex PCR rounds with slightly modified ARM-PCR. The first two PCR rounds used TRBV1-TRBV30 forward primers with a C-beta reverse primer, roughly 10 cycles each. TCRdb reprocessed the multiplex PCR reads with MiXCR, giving one entry per CDR3 protein. Here the sample spans some 110,000 distinct CDR3 sequences, roughly 80% being singletons. Co-extraction yielded RNA and DNA from around 20-30 mg of unsorted bulk tissue. Sequenced sample: liver tumor tissue from sampling region 3. Stated subset: tumor region T3, left-lateral pole. Receptors originate from a man in his forties or fifties with primary liver carcinoma and hepatitis B virus infection.

Written as DNA, the CDR3 is TGCGCCAGCAGCCAAGATAGAGCTAGCGGAATTGACCAGTTCTTC. It encodes CASSQDRASGIDQFF. The chain carries TRBV4-3 and TRBJ2-1; 7 bases map to TRBD2. V lost 0 bases, J lost 13 bases, and 12 bases stayed unmatched. This CDR3 region has 15 residues. CDR1 LGHNA and CDR2 YSLEER come from the germline V gene.

With regard to this clonotype: Likely a read error: the CDR3 ends without its conserved phenylalanine or tryptophan. The V and J genes are TRBV6-1 and TRBJ2-3; the D is unclear. Germline V gene lookup returns CDR1 MNHNS and CDR2 SASEGT. The CDR3 covers 15 residues. CDR3: CTSSENFQVTDTQYS. CDR3 in DNA: TGTACCAGCAGTGAAAACTTCCAAGTCACAGATACGCAGTATTCT.

Concerning this clonotype: The junction differs from germline at one of its ends, possibly a read error. This chain links TRBV14 with TRBJ2-3; D is uncertain. The CDR3 sequence is 13 residues long. Germline V gene sequence: CDR1 SGHDN, CDR2 FVKESK. The CDR3 coding sequence is TGTACCAGCAGCCGAGGATACATAGATAAGCAGTATTTT. Residues: CTSSRGYIDKQYF.

Concerning this clonotype: Compared with germline, one end of the junction differs, possibly owing to a read error. The J gene is TRBJ2-1, the V gene TRBV6-6; no firm D call. The CDR3 covers 16 residues. Germline V CDR1 and CDR2: MNHNY, SVGAGI (reference sequence). CDR3 amino acids: CVSRPYIESRYDEQFF. In DNA form, the CDR3 reads TGTGTCAGCAGGCCCTACATAGAATCAAGATACGATGAGCAGTTCTTC.

The CDR3 region has the DNA TGCGCCAGCAGCCAAGCCGGGACCGCGCACAATGAGCAGTTCTTC. Amino acid sequence: CASSQAGTAHNEQFF. The chain uses TRBV4-1 and TRBJ2-1; D may be TRBD1 or TRBD2 (5 bases each). Deletions cut 1 base from V and 5 bases from J, with 12 bases between. Germline V gives CDR1 MGHRA, CDR2 YSYEKL. This CDR3 region has 15 residues.

Comment on this clonotype: The junction departs from the called germline gene at one end, perhaps through a read error. The chain uses TRBV4-1 and TRBJ2-3; TRBD1 is a possible D gene (6 bases). Germline lookup yields CDR1 MGHRA and CDR2 YSYEKL. This CDR3 is built from 17 residues. CDR3 amino acids: CANSQDPTDSGADTQYF. As DNA, the CDR3 is TGCGCCAACAGCCAAGATCCTACCGATTCAGGGGCAGATACGCAGTATTTT.

Turning to this clonotype: Relative to the germline gene, one junction end is altered; a read error may explain this. V is TRBV11-1 and J is TRBJ2-4, with 13 bases fitting TRBD2. The CDR3 loop spans 17 amino acids. Germline CDR1 SGHAT, CDR2 FQDESV (reference sequence). The chain's CDR3 is CASSLPGTSGIENIQYF. In DNA form, the CDR3 reads TGTGCCAGCAGCCTTCCCGGGACTAGCGGGATCGAAAACATTCAGTACTTT.

To note about this clonotype: One end of the junction fails to match germline, which may point to a read error. CDR3 sequence (DNA): TGTGCCAGCAGTGCCGTAGCGGGATGGGTAGACAATGAGCAACTCTTC. Its translation: CASSAVAGWVDNEQLF. The chain links TRBV14 to TRBJ2-1; 8 positions match TRBD2. CDR1 and CDR2 (germline): SGHDN, FVKESK. The CDR3 runs 16 residues.

CDR3 region: CASSPLAGQCNEQFF. In DNA, the CDR3 is TGTGCCAGTAGTCCTTTAGCGGGACAATGCAATGAGCAGTTCTTC. The chain has TRBV19 and TRBJ2-1; TRBD2 aligns across 8 bases. CDR1 LNHDA and CDR2 SQIVND come from the germline V gene (reference sequence). The CDR3 is 15 residues long. The J segment lost 6 bases and the V segment lost 5 bases, leaving 9 bases of the junction unmatched.

In the case of this clonotype: At one of its ends the junction is not consistent with the germline gene, which may arise from a read error. This chain connects TRBV12-3 or TRBV12-4 to TRBJ1-1; 9 positions agree with TRBD1. The CDR3 length is 15 residues. CDR3 nucleotides: TGTGCCAACAGTAAACCGGGACAGGGGAACACTGAAGCTTTCTTT. It specifies CANSKPGQGNTEAFF.

To note about this clonotype: Lacking the conserved final phenylalanine or tryptophan, this CDR3 likely reflects a read error. The J gene is TRBJ2-6, the V gene TRBV11-2; a possible D gene is TRBD2 (5 bases). The CDR3 totals 15 residues. Trimming shortened V by 10 bases and J by 1 base, and 14 bases separated the two germline ends. Germline CDR1 reads SGHAT; CDR2 reads FQNNGV. CDR3 nucleotide sequence: TGTGCCATCCAGCGGCCGCGATCTGGGGCCAACGTCCTGACTGTC. Translating it yields CAIQRPRSGANVLTV.

This clonotype was seen once. The chain joins TRBV7-3 to TRBJ2-6; 10 bases fit TRBD2. Germline values: CDR1 SGHTA, CDR2 FQGTGA. The trim removed 4 bases at V and 2 bases at J, leaving 14 bases unmatched. The CDR3 is made up of 20 amino acids. In DNA form, the CDR3 reads TGTGCCAGCAGCTCGTCCGGGACTAGCGTGAGTATCGCTGGGGCCAACGTCCTGACTTTC. Its translation: CASSSSGTSVSIAGANVLTF.

This clonotype has just one count. The chain joins TRBV30 to TRBJ2-4, with D maybe TRBD1 (6 bases). The germline CDR1 and CDR2 sequences are GTSNPN and SVGIG (reference sequence). The CDR3 runs 14 residues. The V gene lost 0 bases and the J gene lost 10 bases, with 16 bases spanning the gap. CDR3 DNA: TGTGCCTGGAGTGTACTCGGGACATGGACTATTCAGTACTTC. Translation: CAWSVLGTWTIQYF.

About this clonotype itself: A junction end diverges from the germline sequence, so it may reflect a read error. CDR3 sequence (DNA): TGCGGCGTCCAAGCTGGAAACTCCTACAATGAGCAGTTCTTC. As protein: CGVQAGNSYNEQFF. V usage is TRBV29-1 and J usage is TRBJ2-1; no clear D gene. CDR1 is SQVTM and CDR2 is ANQGSEA in the germline V gene. This CDR3 has 14 amino acids.